This T cell receptor (beta chain) was recorded in a study of T cell changes during pregnancy in multiple sclerosis. Sequenced by immunoSEQ multiplex PCR; TCRdb stores in-frame clones only, minus some. The profile shows approximately 90,000 clones, approximately 90% of them singletons. Per the germline V gene, CDR1 is LNHDA and CDR2 is SQIVND (reference sequence). The CDR3 runs 15 residues. Trimming removed 5 bases from V and 7 bases from J, with 20 bases in between. The origin of this receptor is a female donor with multiple sclerosis, enrolled in a pregnancy study. Specimen: peripheral blood, collected before pregnancy. V usage is TRBV19 and J usage is TRBJ1-2, with D perhaps TRBD1 (6 bases). CDR3 loop: CASSSFLQGFRGYTF. CDR3 bases: TGTGCCAGTAGTTCGTTCCTACAGGGTTTCCGTGGCTACACCTTC.